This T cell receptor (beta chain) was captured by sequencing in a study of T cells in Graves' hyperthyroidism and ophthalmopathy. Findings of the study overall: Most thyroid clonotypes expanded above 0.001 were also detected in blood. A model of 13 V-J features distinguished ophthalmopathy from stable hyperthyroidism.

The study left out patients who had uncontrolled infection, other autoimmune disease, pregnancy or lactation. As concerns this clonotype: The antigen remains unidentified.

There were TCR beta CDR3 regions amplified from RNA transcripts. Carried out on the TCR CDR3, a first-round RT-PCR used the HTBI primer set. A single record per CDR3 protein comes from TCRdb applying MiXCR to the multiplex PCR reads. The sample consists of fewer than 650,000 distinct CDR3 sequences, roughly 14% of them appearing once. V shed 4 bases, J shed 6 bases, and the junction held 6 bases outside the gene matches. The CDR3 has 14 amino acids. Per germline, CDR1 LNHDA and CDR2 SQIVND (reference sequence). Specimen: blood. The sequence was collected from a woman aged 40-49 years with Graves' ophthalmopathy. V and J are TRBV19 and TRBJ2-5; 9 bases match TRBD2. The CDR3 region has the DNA TGTGCCAGTAGTAAGGGACTAGCTTTGAAGACCCAGTACTTC. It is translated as CASSKGLALKTQYF.